The clone carrying this T cell receptor beta chain was observed at least ten times. This record belongs to a study of T cells in Graves' hyperthyroidism and ophthalmopathy. As for the study in general: It was at initial diagnosis, before any treatment, that peripheral blood was collected.

V dropped 6 bases and J dropped 5; count of bases not matched to a gene: 7. The CDR3 contains 13 residues. The germline V gene encodes CDR1 DFQATT and CDR2 SNEGSKA (reference sequence). The CDR3 regions of TCR beta were amplified from RNA transcripts. The HTBI primer set was used in a first-round RT-PCR of the TCR CDR3. TCRdb fed the multiplex PCR reads into MiXCR, producing one record per CDR3 protein. The top ten clones hold approximately 8.4% of a sample with 600,000 to 900,000 distinct CDR3 sequences, around 15% of them seen once. Stable Graves' hyperthyroidism denoted no ophthalmopathy progression over 18 months.

V usage is TRBV20-1 and J usage is TRBJ1-2; 9 bases match TRBD1. Sequencing was performed on blood. The receptor's source is a young man with Graves' hyperthyroidism. CDR3 DNA sequence: TGCAGTGCCATGCGGGACAGGGTTTATGGCTACACCTTC. Protein: CSAMRDRVYGYTF.